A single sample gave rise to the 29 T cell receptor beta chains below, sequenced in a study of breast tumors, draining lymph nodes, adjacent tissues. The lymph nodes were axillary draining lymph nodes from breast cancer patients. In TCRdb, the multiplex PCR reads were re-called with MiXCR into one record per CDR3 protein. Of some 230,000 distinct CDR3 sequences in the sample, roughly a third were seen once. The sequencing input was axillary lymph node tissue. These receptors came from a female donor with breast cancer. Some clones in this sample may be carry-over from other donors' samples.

DNA of the CDR3: TGCAGTGCGCACACAGGGGGCAAGGGGACCGGGGCCAACGTCCTGACTTTC. Translation gives CSAHTGGKGTGANVLTF. V usage is TRBV20-1 and J usage is TRBJ2-6, with 9 nucleotides matching TRBD1. CDR3 length equals 17 residues. CDR1 and CDR2 (germline): DFQATT, SNEGSKA (reference sequence). V trimming: 6 bases; J trimming: 4 bases; junction bases outside the gene matches: 13.

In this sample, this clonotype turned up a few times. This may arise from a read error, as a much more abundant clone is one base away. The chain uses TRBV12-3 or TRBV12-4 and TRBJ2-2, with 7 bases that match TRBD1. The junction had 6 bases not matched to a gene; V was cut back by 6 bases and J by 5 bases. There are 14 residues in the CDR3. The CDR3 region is CASRNQGDTGELFF. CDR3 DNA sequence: TGTGCCAGCAGGAACCAGGGGGATACCGGGGAGCTGTTTTTT.

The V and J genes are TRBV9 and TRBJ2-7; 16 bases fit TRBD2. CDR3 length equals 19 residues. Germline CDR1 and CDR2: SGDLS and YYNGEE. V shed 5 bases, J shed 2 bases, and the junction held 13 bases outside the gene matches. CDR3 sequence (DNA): TGTGCCAGCAGTCTCCGGGGACTAGCGGGAGGGCCAAAGACCTACGAGCAGTACTTC. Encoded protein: CASSLRGLAGGPKTYEQYF.

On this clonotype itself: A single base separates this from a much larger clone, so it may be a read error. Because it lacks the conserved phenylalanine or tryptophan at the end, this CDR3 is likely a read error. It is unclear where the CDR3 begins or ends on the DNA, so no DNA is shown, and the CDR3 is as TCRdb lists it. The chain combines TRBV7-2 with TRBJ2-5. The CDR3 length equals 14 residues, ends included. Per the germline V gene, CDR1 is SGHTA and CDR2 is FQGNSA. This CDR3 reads CASSFQGNQETRYL.

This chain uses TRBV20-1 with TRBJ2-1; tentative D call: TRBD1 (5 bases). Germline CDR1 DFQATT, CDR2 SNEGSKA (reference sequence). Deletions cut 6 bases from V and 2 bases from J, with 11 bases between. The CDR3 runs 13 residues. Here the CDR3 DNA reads TGCAGTGCCGGAGCAGGGACCTACAATGAGCAGTTCTTC. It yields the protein CSAGAGTYNEQFF.

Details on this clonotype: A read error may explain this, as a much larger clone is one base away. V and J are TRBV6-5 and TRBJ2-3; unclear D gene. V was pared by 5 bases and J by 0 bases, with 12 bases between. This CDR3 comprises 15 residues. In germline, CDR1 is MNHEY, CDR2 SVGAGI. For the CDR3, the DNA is TGTGCCAGCAGTCTTGGAGACCGAAGCACAGATACGCAGTATTTT. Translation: CASSLGDRSTDTQYF.

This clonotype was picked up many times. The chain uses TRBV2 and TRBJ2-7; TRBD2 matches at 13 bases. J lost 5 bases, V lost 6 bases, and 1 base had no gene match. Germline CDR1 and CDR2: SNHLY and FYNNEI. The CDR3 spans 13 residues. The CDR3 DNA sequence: TGTGCCAGCAGCGGACTAGCGGGAGACGAGCAGTACTTC. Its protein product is CASSGLAGDEQYF.

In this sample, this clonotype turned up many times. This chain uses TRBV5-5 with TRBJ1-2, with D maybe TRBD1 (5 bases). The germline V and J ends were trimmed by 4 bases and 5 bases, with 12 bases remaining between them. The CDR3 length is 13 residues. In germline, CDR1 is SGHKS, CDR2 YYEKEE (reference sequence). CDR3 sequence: CASSVTDRYGYTF. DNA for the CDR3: TGTGCCAGCAGCGTGACAGATCGGTATGGCTACACCTTC. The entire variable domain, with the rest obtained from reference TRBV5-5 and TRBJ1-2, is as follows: DAGVTQSPTHLIKTRGQQVTLRCSPISGHKSVSWYQQVLGQGPQFIFQYYEKEERGRGNFPDRFSARQFPNYSSELNVNALLLGDSALYLCASSVTDRYGYTFGSGTRLTVV.

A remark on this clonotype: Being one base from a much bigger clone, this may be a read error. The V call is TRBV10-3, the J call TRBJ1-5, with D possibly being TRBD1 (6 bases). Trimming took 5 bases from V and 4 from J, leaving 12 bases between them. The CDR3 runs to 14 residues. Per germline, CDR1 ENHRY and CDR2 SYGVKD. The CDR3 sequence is CAISKQGLNQPQHF. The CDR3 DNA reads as TGTGCCATCAGTAAACAGGGCTTAAATCAGCCCCAGCATTTT.

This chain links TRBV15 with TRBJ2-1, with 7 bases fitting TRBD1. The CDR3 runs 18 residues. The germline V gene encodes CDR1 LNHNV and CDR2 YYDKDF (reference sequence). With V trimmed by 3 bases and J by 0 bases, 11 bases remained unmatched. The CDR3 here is CATSSLGGQPSSYNEQFF. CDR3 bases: TGTGCCACCAGCAGTTTAGGGGGACAGCCAAGCTCCTACAATGAGCAGTTCTTC.

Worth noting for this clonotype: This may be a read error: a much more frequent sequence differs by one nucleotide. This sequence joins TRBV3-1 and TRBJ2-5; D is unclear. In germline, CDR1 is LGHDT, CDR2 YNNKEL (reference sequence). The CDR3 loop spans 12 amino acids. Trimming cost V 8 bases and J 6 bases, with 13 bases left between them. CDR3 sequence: CASPPSVQTQYF. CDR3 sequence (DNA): TGTGCCAGCCCACCTTCGGTCCAGACCCAGTACTTC.

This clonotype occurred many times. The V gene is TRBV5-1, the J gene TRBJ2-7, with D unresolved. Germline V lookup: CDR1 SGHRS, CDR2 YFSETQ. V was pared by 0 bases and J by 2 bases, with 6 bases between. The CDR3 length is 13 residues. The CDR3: CASSLERTYEQYF. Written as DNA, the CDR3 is TGCGCCAGCAGCTTGGAGAGAACCTACGAGCAGTACTTC. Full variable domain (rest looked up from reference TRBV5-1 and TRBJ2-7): KAGVTQTPRYLIKTRGQQVTLSCSPISGHRSVSWYQQTPGQGLQFLFEYFSETQRNKGNFPGRFSGRQFSNSRSEMNVSTLELGDSALYLCASSLERTYEQYFGPGTRLTVT.

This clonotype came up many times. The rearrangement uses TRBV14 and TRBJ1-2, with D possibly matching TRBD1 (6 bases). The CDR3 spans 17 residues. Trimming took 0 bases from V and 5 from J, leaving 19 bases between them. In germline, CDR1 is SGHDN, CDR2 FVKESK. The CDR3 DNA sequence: TGTGCCAGCAGCCAAGACCCCACACGGGGGCGCGAATATGGCTACACCTTC. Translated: CASSQDPTRGREYGYTF.

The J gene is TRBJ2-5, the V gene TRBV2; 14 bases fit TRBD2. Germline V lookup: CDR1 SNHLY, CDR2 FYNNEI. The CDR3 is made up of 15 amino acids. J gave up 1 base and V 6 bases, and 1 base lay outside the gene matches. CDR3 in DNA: TGTGCCAGCAGGGGGACTAGCGGGAGCCAAGAGACCCAGTACTTC. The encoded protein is CASRGTSGSQETQYF.

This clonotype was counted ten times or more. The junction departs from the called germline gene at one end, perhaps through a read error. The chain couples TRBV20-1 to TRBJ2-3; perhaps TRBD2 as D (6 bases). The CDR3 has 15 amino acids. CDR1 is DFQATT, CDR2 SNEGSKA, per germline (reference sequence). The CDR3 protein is CSANRLEDRPDTQCF. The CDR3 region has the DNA TGCAGTGCTAACCGACTAGAGGACCGTCCAGATACGCAGTGTTTT.

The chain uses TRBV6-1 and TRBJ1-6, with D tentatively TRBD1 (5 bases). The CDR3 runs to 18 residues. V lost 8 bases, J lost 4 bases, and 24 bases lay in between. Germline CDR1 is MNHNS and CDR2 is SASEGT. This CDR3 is CASRRTRAVRLYNSPLHF. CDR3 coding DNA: TGTGCCAGCCGCCGGACACGGGCGGTGCGTTTATATAATTCACCCCTCCACTTT.

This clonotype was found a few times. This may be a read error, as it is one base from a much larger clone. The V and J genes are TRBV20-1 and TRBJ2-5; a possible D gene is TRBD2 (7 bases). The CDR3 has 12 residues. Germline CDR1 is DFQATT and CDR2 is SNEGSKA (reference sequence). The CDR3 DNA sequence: TGCAGTGGGATGGCGGGGGCGGAGACCCCGTACTTC. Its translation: CSGMAGAETPYF.

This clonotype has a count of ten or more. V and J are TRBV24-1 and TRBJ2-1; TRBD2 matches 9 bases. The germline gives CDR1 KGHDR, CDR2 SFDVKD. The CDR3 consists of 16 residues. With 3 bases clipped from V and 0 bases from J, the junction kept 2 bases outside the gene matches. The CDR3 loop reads CATSDPGLASYNEQFF. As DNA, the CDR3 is TGTGCCACCAGTGATCCGGGACTAGCCTCCTACAATGAGCAGTTCTTC.

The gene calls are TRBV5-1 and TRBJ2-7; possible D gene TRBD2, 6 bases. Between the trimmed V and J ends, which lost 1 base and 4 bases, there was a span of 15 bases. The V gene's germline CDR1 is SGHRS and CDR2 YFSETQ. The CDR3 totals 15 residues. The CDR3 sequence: CASSLNGGNEYEQYF. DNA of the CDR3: TGCGCCAGCAGCTTGAATGGCGGGAATGAGTACGAGCAGTACTTC. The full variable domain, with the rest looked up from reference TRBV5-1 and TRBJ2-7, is KAGVTQTPRYLIKTRGQQVTLSCSPISGHRSVSWYQQTPGQGLQFLFEYFSETQRNKGNFPGRFSGRQFSNSRSEMNVSTLELGDSALYLCASSLNGGNEYEQYFGPGTRLTVT.

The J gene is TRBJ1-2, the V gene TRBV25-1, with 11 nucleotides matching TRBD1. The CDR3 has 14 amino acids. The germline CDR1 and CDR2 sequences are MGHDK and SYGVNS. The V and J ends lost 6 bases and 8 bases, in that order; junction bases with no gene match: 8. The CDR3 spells CASSGTGGGVGYTF. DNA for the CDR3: TGTGCCAGCAGCGGGACAGGGGGGGGGGTAGGCTACACCTTC.

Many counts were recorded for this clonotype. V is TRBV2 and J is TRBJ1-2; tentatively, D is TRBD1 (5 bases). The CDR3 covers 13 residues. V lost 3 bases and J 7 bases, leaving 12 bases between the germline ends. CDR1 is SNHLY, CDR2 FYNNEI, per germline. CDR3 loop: CASSDDSASGYTF. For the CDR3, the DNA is TGTGCCAGCAGTGACGACAGTGCTTCTGGCTACACCTTC.

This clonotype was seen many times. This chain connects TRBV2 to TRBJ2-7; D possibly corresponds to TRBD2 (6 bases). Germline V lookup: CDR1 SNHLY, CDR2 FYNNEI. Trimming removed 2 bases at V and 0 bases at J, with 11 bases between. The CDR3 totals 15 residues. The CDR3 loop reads CASSELASSSYEQYF. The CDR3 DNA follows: TGTGCCAGCAGTGAACTAGCGAGCAGCTCCTACGAGCAGTACTTC. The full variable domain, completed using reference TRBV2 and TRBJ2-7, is EPEVTQTPSHQVTQMGQEVILRCVPISNHLYFYWYRQILGQKVEFLVSFYNNEISEKSEIFDDQFSVERPDGSNFTLKIRSTKLEDSAMYFCASSELASSSYEQYFGPGTRLTVT.

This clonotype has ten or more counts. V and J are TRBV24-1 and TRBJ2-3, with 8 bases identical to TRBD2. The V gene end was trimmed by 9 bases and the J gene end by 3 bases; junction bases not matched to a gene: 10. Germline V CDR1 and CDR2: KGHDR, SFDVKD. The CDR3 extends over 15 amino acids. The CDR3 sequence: CATSAGLAGTDTQYF. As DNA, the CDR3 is TGTGCCACCTCCGCCGGACTAGCCGGGACAGATACGCAGTATTTT.

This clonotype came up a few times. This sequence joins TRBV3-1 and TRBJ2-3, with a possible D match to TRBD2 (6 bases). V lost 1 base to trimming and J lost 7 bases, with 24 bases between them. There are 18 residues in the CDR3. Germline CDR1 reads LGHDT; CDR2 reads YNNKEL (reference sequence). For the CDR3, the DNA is TGTGCCAGCAGCCAAGCCGCCGGGAGAAAAAATTCGGTGTATACGCAGTATTTT. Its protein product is CASSQAAGRKNSVYTQYF.

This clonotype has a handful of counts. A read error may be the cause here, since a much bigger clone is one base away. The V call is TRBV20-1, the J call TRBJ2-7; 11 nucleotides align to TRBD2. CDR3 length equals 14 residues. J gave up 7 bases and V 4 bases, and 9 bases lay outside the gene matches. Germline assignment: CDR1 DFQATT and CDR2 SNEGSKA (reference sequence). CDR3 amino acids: CSATPSGGTWEQYF. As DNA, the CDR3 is TGCAGTGCTACGCCTAGCGGGGGGACCTGGGAGCAGTACTTC.

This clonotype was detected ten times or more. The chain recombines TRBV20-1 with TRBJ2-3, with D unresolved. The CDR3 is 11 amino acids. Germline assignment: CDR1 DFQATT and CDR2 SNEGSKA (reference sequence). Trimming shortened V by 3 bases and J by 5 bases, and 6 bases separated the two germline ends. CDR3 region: CSARWGDTQYF. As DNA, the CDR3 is TGCAGTGCTAGGTGGGGAGATACGCAGTATTTT.

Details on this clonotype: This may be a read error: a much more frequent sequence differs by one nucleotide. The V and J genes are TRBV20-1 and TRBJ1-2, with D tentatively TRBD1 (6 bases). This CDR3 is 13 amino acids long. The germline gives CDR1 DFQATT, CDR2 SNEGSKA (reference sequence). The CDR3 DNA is TGCAGTCCAAGACAGGACTCTAACTATGCCTACACCTTC. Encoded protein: CSPRQDSNYAYTF.

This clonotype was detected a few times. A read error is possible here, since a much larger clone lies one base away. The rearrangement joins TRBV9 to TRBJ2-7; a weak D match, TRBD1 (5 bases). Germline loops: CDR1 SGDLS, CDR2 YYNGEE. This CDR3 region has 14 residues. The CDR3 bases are TGTGCCAGCAGCGTAGATAGGTGGGGCTACGAGCAGTCCTTC. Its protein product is CASSVDRWGYEQSF. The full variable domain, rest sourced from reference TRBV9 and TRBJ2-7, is DSGVTQTPKHLITATGQRVTLRCSPRSGDLSVYWYQQSLDQGLQFLIQYYNGEERAKGNILERFSAQQFPDLHSELNLSSLELGDSALYFCASSVDRWGYEQSFGPGTRLTVT.

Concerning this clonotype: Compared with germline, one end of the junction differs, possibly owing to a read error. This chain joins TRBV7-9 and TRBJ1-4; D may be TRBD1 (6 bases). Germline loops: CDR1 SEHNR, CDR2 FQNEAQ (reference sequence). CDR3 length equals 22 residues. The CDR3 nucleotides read TGCGCCAGCAGCCCCACAGGGTTTTCGACCGGGGAGCAGTACTTCTCTAGTGAAAAACTGTTTTTT. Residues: CASSPTGFSTGEQYFSSEKLFF.